A selection of T cell receptor beta chains follows, all from one sample in a study of cytomegalovirus exposure and HLA in healthy donors. Produced via immunoSEQ multiplex PCR; TCRdb's table is partial and in-frame only. The sample has 65,000 to 85,000 clones. The sample taken for sequencing was PBMCs. The receptors were gathered from a female donor in good health and CMV-seropositive. The CDR3 runs from the conserved cysteine through the conserved F or W. D genes are given only for firm matches.

d_call j_call v_call cdr3_aa cdr3_nt
TRBD1 TRBJ1-5 TRBV10-1 CASNRGGLKGATYSNQPQHF TGCGCCAGCAACCGAGGGGGGTTGAAGGGGGCTACTTATAGCAATCAGCCCCAGCATTTT
- TRBJ1-2 TRBV19 CASSIDTGANYGYTF TGTGCCAGTAGTATAGATACAGGAGCTAACTATGGCTACACCTTC
TRBD2 TRBJ2-1 TRBV9 CASSVDQRGDNEQFF TGTGCCAGCAGCGTAGACCAGCGGGGGGACAATGAGCAGTTCTTC
TRBD2 TRBJ2-5 TRBV9 CASSVELNGGETQYF TGTGCCAGCAGCGTAGAATTAAACGGGGGGGAGACCCAGTACTTC
TRBD1 TRBJ1-2 TRBV5-4 CASSLGQEHFYGYTF TGTGCCAGCAGCTTAGGACAGGAGCACTTCTATGGCTACACCTTC
- TRBJ1-1 TRBV11-2 CASSSVSVNTEAFF TGTGCCAGCAGTTCGGTGAGCGTGAACACTGAAGCTTTCTTT
TRBD1 TRBJ1-2 TRBV10-3 CAIRAGGARYGYTF TGTGCCATCAGAGCAGGGGGCGCTCGGTATGGCTACACCTTC
- TRBJ2-7 TRBV18 CASSPSDNSYEQYF TGTGCCAGCTCACCCTCGGACAATTCCTACGAGCAGTACTTC
- TRBJ2-5 TRBV12-5 CASGQGGETQYF TGTGCTAGTGGGCAGGGGGGAGAGACCCAGTACTTC
- TRBJ2-7 TRBV14 CASSVVPSEQYF TGTGCCAGCAGCGTGGTCCCTAGTGAGCAGTACTTC
TRBD1 TRBJ1-1 TRBV6-5 CASSYWTGPGTEAFF TGTGCCAGCAGTTATTGGACAGGGCCGGGGACTGAAGCTTTCTTT
- TRBJ2-7 TRBV6-1 CASSSVRGAYEQYF TGTGCCAGCAGTTCGGTCAGGGGGGCCTACGAGCAGTACTTC
- TRBJ2-2 TRBV29-1 CSVPRGNGELFF TGCAGCGTTCCAAGGGGGAACGGGGAGCTGTTTTTT
TRBD1 TRBJ1-2 TRBV30 CAWGQGRGNGYTF TGTGCCTGGGGACAGGGGCGAGGTAATGGCTACACCTTC
- TRBJ1-1 TRBV28 CASRSRVRTEAFF TGTGCCAGCAGATCTCGGGTAAGGACTGAAGCTTTCTTT
- TRBJ1-2 TRBV5-1 CASSLVLAAGDGYTF TGCGCCAGCAGCTTGGTCCTGGCGGCAGGGGATGGCTACACCTTC